Listed below are T cell receptor beta chains from one sample, sequenced in a study of CD8+ T cells in alopecia areata. Clones were sequenced by immunoSEQ multiplex PCR, and TCRdb holds only the in-frame ones, with some missing. The data hold roughly 150,000 clones, with 40% to 50% observed a single time. The sequenced sample consisted of CD4+ T cells sorted from blood. These receptors were taken from a human donor with alopecia areata. Both conserved end residues are part of each CDR3. Fields, in order: clone size, V gene, J gene, D gene, CDR3 protein, CDR3 DNA. The D gene is left open where the match is weak. The size field is filled for only some rows; it gives once, few, many or a size class.

few,TRBV7-2,TRBJ2-5,-,CASSPQGPVHVAQYF,TGTGCCAGCAGCCCTCAGGGACCGGTCCATGTAGCCCAGTACTTC
-,TRBV15,TRBJ2-5,-,CATSRDSTSTGQETQYF,TGTGCCACCAGCAGAGATTCCACCTCGACGGGTCAAGAGACCCAGTACTTC
-,TRBV4-2,TRBJ2-5,TRBD2,CASSPKETSQSTQYF,TGTGCCAGCAGCCCTAAGGAGACTAGCCAATCGACCCAGTACTTC
few,TRBV7-8,TRBJ1-2,TRBD1,CASSQDRGATYGYTF,TGTGCCAGCAGCCAGGACAGGGGTGCAACCTATGGCTACACCTTC
few,TRBV28,TRBJ2-1,-,CASSLPRKLIYNEQFF,TGTGCCAGCAGTTTACCAAGGAAGTTGATCTACAATGAGCAGTTCTTC
few,TRBV5-1,TRBJ2-3,-,CASSFPVSDTQYF,TGCGCCAGCAGCTTCCCCGTGTCGGATACGCAGTATTTT
-,TRBV6-5,TRBJ2-1,TRBD2,CASSASWREGEQFF,TGTGCCAGCAGCGCCTCGTGGCGGGAGGGTGAGCAGTTCTTC
-,TRBV30,TRBJ2-5,-,CAWSVTAQLYF,TGTGCCTGGAGTGTTACGGCCCAATTGTACTTC
-,TRBV7-2,TRBJ2-1,-,CASSPPGVALGEQFF,TGTGCCAGCAGCCCCCCCGGGGTAGCCCTTGGTGAGCAGTTCTTC
-,TRBV5-6,TRBJ2-3,-,CASSQTGTGSTTDTQYF,TGTGCCAGCAGTCAAACCGGGACTGGAAGTACCACAGATACGCAGTATTTT
once,TRBV2,TRBJ2-1,-,CASSEGSFTNEQFF,TGTGCCAGCAGCGAAGGGAGTTTTACCAATGAGCAGTTCTTC
-,TRBV7-9,TRBJ2-1,-,CASSLGSSYNEQFF,TGTGCCAGCAGCTTGGGTTCTTCCTACAATGAGCAGTTCTTC
few,TRBV27,TRBJ1-3,TRBD1,CASSSATGFGNTIYF,TGTGCCAGCAGTTCTGCGACAGGGTTTGGAAACACCATATATTTT
-,TRBV25-1,TRBJ2-1,-,CASIEPSRNEQFF,TGTGCCAGCATTGAACCCAGTCGGAATGAGCAGTTCTTC
-,TRBV29-1,TRBJ2-5,-,CSGGGGEETQYF,TGCAGCGGAGGGGGCGGGGAAGAGACCCAGTACTTC
-,TRBV7-2,TRBJ2-3,TRBD2,CASSLASGSDTQYF,TGTGCCAGCAGCTTAGCTAGCGGGTCAGATACGCAGTATTTT